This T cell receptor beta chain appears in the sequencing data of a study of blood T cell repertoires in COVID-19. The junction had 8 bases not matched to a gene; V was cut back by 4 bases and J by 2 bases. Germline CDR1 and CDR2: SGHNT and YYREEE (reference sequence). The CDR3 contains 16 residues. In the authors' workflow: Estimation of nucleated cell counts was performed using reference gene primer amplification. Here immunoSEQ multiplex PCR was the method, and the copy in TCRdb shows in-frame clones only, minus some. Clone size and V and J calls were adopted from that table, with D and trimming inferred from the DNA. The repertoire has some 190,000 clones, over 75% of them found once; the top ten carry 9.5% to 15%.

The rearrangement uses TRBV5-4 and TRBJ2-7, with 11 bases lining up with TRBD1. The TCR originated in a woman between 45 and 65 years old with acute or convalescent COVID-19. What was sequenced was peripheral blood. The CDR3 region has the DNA TGTGCCAGCAGCCCCTACGGGGGACAGGGGGCCTACGAGCAGTACTTC. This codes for CASSPYGGQGAYEQYF.